This T cell receptor beta chain was identified during a study of blood T cell repertoires in COVID-19. Study-wide context: Samples representing acute and convalescent COVID-19 were sourced from the United States, Italy and Spain.

The CDR3 runs to 14 residues. Germline-derived CDR1 and CDR2 are SGHNT and YENEEA. The V end lost 6 bases, the J end lost 8 bases, and 14 bases lay between the germline ends. Study members were between roughly 18 and 89 years old and lived in approximately 25 US regions. Resolution of symptoms, clearance, or two negative PCRs was present in recovered Cohort 3 donors. TCRdb's copy holds only in-frame clones and misses some; the assay was immunoSEQ multiplex PCR. The data show about 160,000 clones, with less than 90% seen just once and about 8.6% held by the top ten. The clonotype was recovered from a woman in her forties or fifties who had recovered from COVID-19. The sequenced material came from PBMCs or T cells enriched from blood (not recorded which). The V and J genes are TRBV11-3 and TRBJ1-6, with D tentatively TRBD1 (5 bases). Here the CDR3 DNA reads TGTGCCAGCAGTGGGGCATCAGGCGATTCACCCCTCCACTTT. It encodes CASSGASGDSPLHF.